Listed below are T cell receptor beta chains from one sample, sequenced in a study of T cell changes during pregnancy in multiple sclerosis. TCRdb's table, derived via immunoSEQ multiplex PCR, lists solely in-frame clones and lacks some. The repertoire has more than 30,000 clones, about 89% of them found once; the top ten carry 0.3% to 0.4%. The sample in question was CD4+ T cells from peripheral blood mononuclear cells, obtained in the third trimester of pregnancy. Receptors originate from a female donor in good health, enrolled as a control in a pregnancy study. Both conserved end residues are part of each CDR3. The order of the fields is CDR3 protein, CDR3 length, V gene.

CASSEEQGGFETQYF | 15 | TRBV2
CSFRQSTDTQYF | 12 | TRBV29-1
CASSLEGGTSSFSGYEQYF | 19 | TRBV4-2
CASSERDKNTEAFF | 14 | TRBV2
CASRTGRVNTEAFF | 14 | TRBV2
CASSPATGNYGYTF | 14 | TRBV18
CASSQQRESRQFF | 13 | TRBV11-2
CASSSDRSRVRGTEAFF | 17 | TRBV5-1
CASSPLAGSTSTDTQYF | 17 | TRBV27
CASSLIAGAAGELFF | 15 | TRBV11-2
CASRPTGYTGELFF | 14 | TRBV6-1
CASSLGTGRAFF | 12 | TRBV7-9
CASSPNQGEEQYF | 13 | TRBV5-4
CASSLERGPYEQYF | 14 | TRBV7-2
CASTRETDTQYF | 12 | TRBV2
CASSQRAESSYEQYF | 15 | TRBV4-1
CASSLPYREIHNEQFF | 16 | TRBV7-8
CASSERGQGNTEAFF | 15 | TRBV2
CASSVHKNRTNYGYTF | 16 | TRBV9
CASSLVGQGVEKLFF | 15 | TRBV5-6
CASSFNQETQYF | 12 | TRBV11-2
CASSIGSGKETQYF | 14 | TRBV19
CASSQDLRREQYF | 13 | TRBV4-1
CASILTLNTEAFF | 13 | TRBV6-1
CASSPTGIGGYTF | 13 | TRBV19
CASSLGQGRPNQPQHF | 16 | TRBV7-8